The 10 T cell receptor beta chains given below trace back to one sample, sequenced in a study of blood T cells in healthy people across ages. Alongside a J-beta primer mix, a sample-barcoded 5' primer served in a second PCR lasting roughly 7 to 11 cycles. TCRdb re-called the 5' RACE reads through MiXCR, storing one row per CDR3 protein. The sample includes 650,000 to 800,000 distinct CDR3 sequences, more than 40% of them seen just once. The sample consisted of blood. Source of these receptors: a man aged 55 to 69 in good health.

This clonotype was seen repeatedly, ten times or more. CDR3 DNA sequence: TGCAGTGCTAACTCCTTAGCGGACCTCTCCTACAATGAGCAGTTCTTC. The encoded protein is CSANSLADLSYNEQFF. The rearrangement links TRBV20-1 to TRBJ2-1; maybe TRBD2 (6 bases). The germline V gene encodes CDR1 DFQATT and CDR2 SNEGSKA (reference sequence). V was trimmed by 4 bases and J by 0 bases, leaving 16 bases between them. The CDR3 sequence is 16 residues long.

The genes are TRBV7-2 and TRBJ1-1; a weak D match, TRBD1 (5 bases). The CDR3 is 15 amino acids. Germline lookup yields CDR1 SGHTA and CDR2 FQGNSA. The germline V and J ends were trimmed by 1 base and 0 bases, with 9 bases remaining between them. The CDR3 here is CASSLVYRLNTEAFF. CDR3 bases: TGTGCCAGCAGCTTAGTATACAGGTTGAACACTGAAGCTTTCTTT.

The genes are TRBV9 and TRBJ1-2; a possible D gene is TRBD1 (5 bases). Trimming stripped 3 bases from V and 2 bases from J, with 23 bases between. The CDR3 covers 18 residues. The germline gives CDR1 SGDLS, CDR2 YYNGEE. The CDR3 spells CASSDPEIWQGENYGYTF. The CDR3 DNA follows: TGTGCCAGCAGCGACCCCGAAATTTGGCAGGGCGAAAACTATGGCTACACCTTC.

DNA of the CDR3: TGTGCCATCAGTGGTAGCGGGGCGGTCACAGATACGCAGTATTTT. This sequence encodes CAISGSGAVTDTQYF. V gene TRBV10-3 combines with J gene TRBJ2-3, with 8 bases that match TRBD2. CDR3 length equals 15 residues. CDR1 ENHRY and CDR2 SYGVKD come from the germline V gene. J lost 2 bases, V lost 4 bases, and 5 bases had no gene match.

This clonotype was found a few times. The chain employs TRBV6-6 and TRBJ2-5, with TRBD1 matching over 7 bases. The CDR3 is made up of 14 amino acids. The germline V gene encodes CDR1 MNHNY and CDR2 SVGAGI (reference sequence). V was pared by 6 bases and J by 3 bases, with 7 bases of the junction left unmatched. The CDR3 region has the DNA TGTGCCAGCAGACGGGACAGTAAAGAAGAGACCCAGTACTTC. Protein product: CASRRDSKEETQYF.

The chain has TRBV10-3 and TRBJ1-1; D perhaps matches TRBD1 (5 bases). V dropped 3 bases and J dropped 4 bases, with 12 bases sitting between them. CDR3 length: 14 amino acids. Germline V lookup: CDR1 ENHRY, CDR2 SYGVKD. CDR3 sequence: CAISDGGRSTEAFF. For the CDR3, the DNA is TGTGCCATCAGTGACGGGGGTCGAAGCACTGAAGCTTTCTTT.

This clonotype was detected only a few times. V and J are TRBV7-9 and TRBJ1-4, with D possibly TRBD1 on 6 matching bases. The germline V gene encodes CDR1 SEHNR and CDR2 FQNEAQ (reference sequence). The CDR3 totals 15 residues. With 7 bases removed from V and 10 bases from J, the gap between germline ends came to 22 bases. This chain's CDR3 is CASTRDGGAKLKLFF. Here the CDR3 DNA reads TGTGCCAGCACCCGGGACGGGGGCGCCAAGTTAAAACTGTTTTTT. The variable domain in full, with the rest retrieved from reference TRBV7-9 and TRBJ1-4, is DTGVSQNPRHKITKRGQNVTFRCDPISEHNRLYWYRQTLGQGPEFLTYFQNEAQLEKSRLLSDRFSAERPKGSFSTLEIQRTEQGDSAMYLCASTRDGGAKLKLFFGSGTQLSVL.

The J gene is TRBJ1-2, the V gene TRBV6-6, with 8 nucleotides matching TRBD1. Germline-derived CDR1 and CDR2 are MNHNY and SVGAGI (reference sequence). CDR3 length: 14 amino acids. The trim removed 4 bases at V and 2 bases at J, leaving 3 bases unmatched. CDR3 sequence (DNA): TGTGCCAGCAGTTCGACAGGGGAAAACTATGGCTACACCTTC. It encodes CASSSTGENYGYTF.

The chain links TRBV20-1 to TRBJ2-5; possibly TRBD1 or TRBD2 for D (5 bases each). Trimming pared 5 bases from V and 5 bases from J, leaving 18 bases between. This CDR3 comprises 14 residues. In germline, CDR1 is DFQATT, CDR2 SNEGSKA (reference sequence). CDR3 nucleotide sequence: TGCAGTGCTCCAACCAGAGGGGCTCGGGAGACCCAGTACTTC. Amino acids: CSAPTRGARETQYF.

This clonotype appeared a few times. The rearrangement joins TRBV20-1 to TRBJ2-7; maybe TRBD1 (6 bases). V gave up 1 base and J gave up 9 bases, with 13 bases separating them. Germline-derived CDR1 and CDR2 are DFQATT and SNEGSKA (reference sequence). The CDR3 has 12 residues. CDR3 region: CSARGGPDGQYF. In DNA form, the CDR3 reads TGCAGTGCTAGAGGGGGGCCCGATGGGCAGTACTTC.